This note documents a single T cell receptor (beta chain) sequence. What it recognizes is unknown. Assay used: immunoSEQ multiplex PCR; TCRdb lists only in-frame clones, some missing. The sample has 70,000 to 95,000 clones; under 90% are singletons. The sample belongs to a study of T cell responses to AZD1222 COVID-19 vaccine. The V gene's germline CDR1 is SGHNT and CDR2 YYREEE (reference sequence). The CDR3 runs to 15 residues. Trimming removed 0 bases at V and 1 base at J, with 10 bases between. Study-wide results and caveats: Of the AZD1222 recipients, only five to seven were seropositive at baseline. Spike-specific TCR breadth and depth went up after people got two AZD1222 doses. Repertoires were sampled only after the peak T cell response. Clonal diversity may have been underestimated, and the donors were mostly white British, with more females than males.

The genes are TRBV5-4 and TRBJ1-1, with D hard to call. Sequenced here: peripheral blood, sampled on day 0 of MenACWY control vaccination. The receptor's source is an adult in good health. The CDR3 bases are TGTGCCAGCAGCTTGGCCGGAGTACAGAACACTGAAGCTTTCTTT. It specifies CASSLAGVQNTEAFF.